This entry concerns a single T cell receptor beta chain. Naivety among CD8 cells was defined by CD45RO negativity and positive CCR7 selection, thereby excluding terminally differentiated effector memory CD45RA+ cells. Around 200 ng DNA, tens of thousands of T cell genomes, went into each sorted-subset replicate PCR. Some clones are missing from TCRdb's copy, which holds only in-frame ones; the method was immunoSEQ multiplex PCR. Of roughly 650,000 clones listed, approximately 96% are singletons. This record belongs to a study of shared clonotypes between healthy human individuals. The CDR3 is made up of 16 amino acids. Germline CDR1 reads MNHEY; CDR2 reads SMNVEV (reference sequence). V lost 2 bases and J lost 1, with 12 bases in between.

The sample was naive CD8+ T cells sorted from blood. The receptor comes from a woman in her 30s in good health. The rearrangement links TRBV27 to TRBJ2-1; possibly TRBD2 for D (6 bases). For the CDR3, the DNA is TGTGCCAGCAGTTTACGGGTGGGAGGATCCTACAATGAGCAGTTCTTC. This translates into CASSLRVGGSYNEQFF.